This is a list of T cell receptor beta chains from one sample in a study of control samples from healthy donors and cancer patients. Sequenced by immunoSEQ multiplex PCR; TCRdb stores in-frame clones only, minus some. The sample holds around 130,000 clones, approximately 90% seen once. Sequenced material: blood. The source is a man aged 30 to 45 in good health. CDR3s include the opening cysteine and the closing phenylalanine or tryptophan. The D gene is left open where the match is weak. Not all rows give a size; the values are once, few, many and, for expanded clones, a class.

j_call	clone_size	v_call	d_call	cdr3_nt	cdr3_aa
TRBJ1-1	.	TRBV21-1	.	TGTGCCAGCAGCAATAAGAAGACAGGGATCCCTCCTGGTTACACTGAAGCTTTCTTT	CASSNKKTGIPPGYTEAFF
TRBJ2-3	.	TRBV6-1	TRBD1	TGTGCCAGCAGTGATCGACAGGGGGCTAGCACAGATACGCAGTATTTT	CASSDRQGASTDTQYF
TRBJ1-2	once	TRBV7-9	.	TGTGCCAGCAGCTTAGCTTCAGGACCTAACTATGGCTACACCTTC	CASSLASGPNYGYTF
TRBJ1-5	.	TRBV12-3/TRBV12-4	.	TGTGCCAGCAGTGAGGGAGATCAGCCCCAGCATTTT	CASSEGDQPQHF
TRBJ2-7	.	TRBV10-1	.	TGCGCCAGCGGTGAACAGCGAACCACCTACGAGCAGTACTTC	CASGEQRTTYEQYF
TRBJ2-2	.	TRBV7-9	TRBD2	TGTGCCAGCAGCTTAGTTGGCCGGGGGGGCACCGGGGAGCTGTTTTTT	CASSLVGRGGTGELFF
TRBJ1-1	.	TRBV6-6	.	TGTGCCAGCAGTTACACGGGAGGGACTGAAGCTTTCTTT	CASSYTGGTEAFF
TRBJ1-2	few	TRBV3-1/TRBV3-2	.	TGTGCCAGCAGCCAAGATACGGGTAGCTATGGCTACACCTTC	CASSQDTGSYGYTF
TRBJ2-5	.	TRBV7-2	TRBD1	TGTGCCAGCAGCACCAACAGACAGGGCCCAGAGACCCAGTACTTC	CASSTNRQGPETQYF
TRBJ1-1	.	TRBV3-1/TRBV3-2	TRBD1	TGTGCCAGCCGGGACAGGCAAACTCAAGGAGTGAACACTGAAGCTTTCTTT	CASRDRQTQGVNTEAFF
TRBJ2-1	.	TRBV19	.	TGTGCCAGTAGTATAGGAGCCAGGGCTTCTGAGCAGTTCTTC	CASSIGARASEQFF
TRBJ2-3	.	TRBV7-3	.	TGTGCCAGCAGCCCTGGAAGCACAGATACGCAGTATTTT	CASSPGSTDTQYF
TRBJ1-5	.	TRBV2	.	TGTGCCAGCAGTCTCGGGACCTCACGAAATCAGCCCCAGCATTTT	CASSLGTSRNQPQHF
TRBJ1-5	.	TRBV9	.	TGTGCCAGCAGCGTAGGACAGCAAGAGCCCCAGCATTTT	CASSVGQQEPQHF
TRBJ1-2	.	TRBV29-1	TRBD1	TGCAGCGTTCTGGACAGGGAGGACTATGGCTACACCTTC	CSVLDREDYGYTF
TRBJ2-1	.	TRBV6-2/TRBV6-3	TRBD1	TGTGCCAGCAGTTACTCGAAAGGACAGGCCCACAATGAGCAGTTCTTC	CASSYSKGQAHNEQFF
TRBJ1-1	.	TRBV24-1	TRBD1	TGTGCCACCAGTGATGCTCCGACAGGGACGGGCACTGAAGCTTTCTTT	CATSDAPTGTGTEAFF
TRBJ1-1	.	TRBV19	.	TGTGCCAGTAGTAAAGACAGTCTCAAGGTTGAAGCTTTCTTT	CASSKDSLKVEAFF
TRBJ1-5	.	TRBV4-2	TRBD1	TGTGCCAGCAGCCAAGGGGGGACAGGGGTAAATCAGCCCCAGCATTTT	CASSQGGTGVNQPQHF
TRBJ1-2	.	TRBV28	.	TGCGCCAGCAGTAGTGTGCGGCTTGGCTACACCTTC	CASSSVRLGYTF
TRBJ2-5	.	TRBV21-1	.	TGTGCCAGCAGCGGGAGACTGAGAGGGGCGGAAGAGACCCAGTACTTC	CASSGRLRGAEETQYF
TRBJ1-4	.	TRBV10-1	.	TGCGCCAGCAGTGATGGCACCGCGACTAATGAAAAACTGTTTTTT	CASSDGTATNEKLFF
TRBJ1-5	.	TRBV2	.	TGTGCCAGCTCGTCCGGGCAGAAACAGCCCCAGCATTTT	CASSSGQKQPQHF
TRBJ2-2	.	TRBV19	.	TGTGCCAGTAGTACTGGGGGACCCGCCGGGGAGCTGTTTTTT	CASSTGGPAGELFF
TRBJ1-4	.	TRBV30	TRBD1	TGTGCCGGGGACCCCGGGACAGGGAATGAAAAACTGTTTTTT	CAGDPGTGNEKLFF
TRBJ2-3	once	TRBV29-1	TRBD2	TGCAGTGTTTCGAAAGGACTAGCGGCTGATACGCAGTATTTT	CSVSKGLAADTQYF
TRBJ1-2	few	TRBV19	.	TGTGCCAGTAGTATTTCAGCAGGGGACTATGGCTACACCTTC	CASSISAGDYGYTF
TRBJ2-5	.	TRBV28	.	TGTGCCAGCAGTTCGGGGATGTTAGGGGGGGAGACCCAGTACTTC	CASSSGMLGGETQYF
TRBJ1-2	.	TRBV5-1	.	TGCGCCAGCAGCTTGAATCCAGAGAACTATGGCTACACCTTC	CASSLNPENYGYTF